The source of this TCR beta chain is a study of blood T cells in healthy people across ages. Germline lookup yields CDR1 KGHDR and CDR2 SFDVKD. The CDR3 contains 17 residues. Trimming shortened V by 4 bases and J by 3 bases, and 19 bases separated the two germline ends. For the second PCR, which ran for about 7 to 12 cycles, a sample-barcoded 5' primer and a J-beta primer mix were used. TCRdb used MiXCR to reprocess the 5' RACE reads, holding one entry per CDR3 protein. The sample contains approximately 780,000 distinct CDR3 sequences, around a quarter of which appear only once. Samples had at least 7 million PBMCs isolated from them. These data are also associated with another study on T cells of mothers and their children.

The source material was blood. This clonotype was sampled from a boy younger than 18 in good health. The chain employs TRBV24-1 and TRBJ2-3, with TRBD1 as a possible D gene (6 bases). Here the CDR3 reads CATSDAGQGKGTDTQYF. The CDR3 nucleotides read TGTGCCACCAGTGACGCCGGCCAGGGGAAAGGGACAGATACGCAGTATTTT.